This is a list of T cell receptor beta chains from one sample in a study of T cells in Graves' hyperthyroidism and ophthalmopathy. TCRdb independently ran MiXCR on the multiplex PCR reads; one entry per CDR3 protein. The table lists over 450,000 distinct CDR3 sequences, over 15% of them singletons. The sequenced sample consisted of blood. These receptors originate from a woman aged 18-29 years with Graves' ophthalmopathy. Both conserved end residues are part of each CDR3. Each record gives: D gene, clone size, V gene, CDR3 length, J gene, CDR3 DNA, CDR3 protein. A D gene is named only where the DNA matches it firmly. Size values are once, few and many counts, or a class for expanded clones, and some rows have none.

NA	NA	TRBV19	17	TRBJ2-4	TGTGCCAGTAGTATGAAGGGGCTTAAAACAGCCAAAAACATTCAGTACTTC	CASSMKGLKTAKNIQYF
TRBD2	many	TRBV5-1	15	TRBJ2-1	TGCGCCAGCAGCTTGGATGGCGCGGGAGGGCGTGAGCAGTTCTTC	CASSLDGAGGREQFF
TRBD1	many	TRBV6-1	15	TRBJ2-7	TGTGCCAGCAGTCAATGGGACAGGCAATCCTACGAGCAGTACTTC	CASSQWDRQSYEQYF
TRBD1	many	TRBV7-2	14	TRBJ1-5	TGTGCCAGCAGCTTAGACAGGGGACATCAGCCCCAGCATTTT	CASSLDRGHQPQHF
NA	many	TRBV6-2/TRBV6-3	14	TRBJ2-7	TGTGCCAGCAGCCAACGGGACAACTCCTACGAGCAGTACTTC	CASSQRDNSYEQYF
NA	NA	TRBV28	15	TRBJ2-3	TGTGCCAGCACCGGAGCGGACTCTAGCACAGATACGCAGTATTTT	CASTGADSSTDTQYF
TRBD1	many	TRBV28	16	TRBJ2-7	TGTGCCAGCAGTTCCCCCGGGACAGTCCTTTCCTACGAGCAGTACTTC	CASSSPGTVLSYEQYF
NA	many	TRBV12-3/TRBV12-4	14	TRBJ1-1	TGTGCCAGCAGTTTGAGGCAGATTAACACTGAAGCTTTCTTT	CASSLRQINTEAFF
TRBD1	NA	TRBV12-3/TRBV12-4	17	TRBJ1-6	TGTGCCAGCAGTTTAGTAGGGGGGACAGGAATAGTTTCACCCCTCCACTTT	CASSLVGGTGIVSPLHF
TRBD2	many	TRBV2	16	TRBJ2-3	TGTGCCAGCAGCGGGGGACTAGCGGGAGACGGAGATACGCAGTATTTT	CASSGGLAGDGDTQYF
TRBD1	many	TRBV12-3/TRBV12-4	15	TRBJ2-2	TGTGCCAGCAGTTTGAGGACAGGGTACACCGGGGAGCTGTTTTTT	CASSLRTGYTGELFF
TRBD2	NA	TRBV7-2	15	TRBJ2-1	TGTGCCAGCAGCTTATCTACTAGCGGCTACAATGAGCAGTTCTTC	CASSLSTSGYNEQFF
TRBD2	few	TRBV15	18	TRBJ2-3	TGTGCCACCAGCAGAGATGATGGGGAGCGGGAGTCCACAGATACGCAGTATTTT	CATSRDDGERESTDTQYF
NA	NA	TRBV15	13	TRBJ1-5	TGTGCCACCAGGGGCAGGGGCAATCAGCCCCAGCATTTT	CATRGRGNQPQHF
NA	few	TRBV12-3/TRBV12-4	15	TRBJ1-1	TGTGCCAGCAGTCCTACGGGCCCCCTTGGCACTGAAGCTTTCTTT	CASSPTGPLGTEAFF
NA	NA	TRBV7-9	13	TRBJ1-5	TGTGCCAGCAGCTTGCACAGGGATCAGCCCCAGCATTTT	CASSLHRDQPQHF
NA	many	TRBV7-2	15	TRBJ2-1	TGTGCCAGCAGCCCCAGAGCGGGGCAGGGGAATGAGCAGTTCTTC	CASSPRAGQGNEQFF
TRBD1	many	TRBV5-1	13	TRBJ1-1	TGCGCCAGCAGCTGGGACAGGGGGACTGAAGCTTTCTTT	CASSWDRGTEAFF
NA	many	TRBV12-3/TRBV12-4	14	TRBJ2-7	TGTGCCAGCAGTTGGGAAGAGGGGTCCTACGAGCAGTACTTC	CASSWEEGSYEQYF
NA	many	TRBV6-1	13	TRBJ2-7	TGTGCCAGCAGTGAAGATGGGAGCTACGAGCAGTACTTC	CASSEDGSYEQYF
NA	NA	TRBV29-1	12	TRBJ1-2	TGCAGCGTTGAGGGGCTCGACTATGGCTACACCTTC	CSVEGLDYGYTF
NA	few	TRBV29-1	12	TRBJ2-7	TGCAGCGTCGAGCCTTCTCCGAGCGAGCAGTACTTC	CSVEPSPSEQYF
NA	NA	TRBV6-2/TRBV6-3	16	TRBJ2-5	TGTGCCAGCAGTACCCGTGCGAGCGTGGGGCAAGAGACCCAGTACTTC	CASSTRASVGQETQYF
TRBD1	many	TRBV12-3/TRBV12-4	14	TRBJ1-6	TGTGCCAGCAGCCCTACAGGGGTCAATTCACCCCTCCACTTT	CASSPTGVNSPLHF
NA	many	TRBV14	14	TRBJ2-3	TGTGCCAGCAGTATCGATTTCGGCACAGATACGCAGTATTTT	CASSIDFGTDTQYF
NA	NA	TRBV11-2	15	TRBJ2-5	TGTGCCAGCAGCTTAGAGACAGGTTCACAAGAGACCCAGTACTTC	CASSLETGSQETQYF
TRBD2	few	TRBV19	15	TRBJ2-1	TGTGCCAGTAGCCCGGGACTAGCGGGAGGTTGGGAGCAGTTCTTC	CASSPGLAGGWEQFF
TRBD2	few	TRBV6-1	13	TRBJ2-7	TGTGCCAGCAGGAGGACTAGAGGCTACGAGCAGTACTTC	CASRRTRGYEQYF
NA	NA	TRBV10-3	13	TRBJ1-1	TGTGCCATCAGTCCAGGGGTGAACACTGAAGCTTTCTTT	CAISPGVNTEAFF
NA	NA	TRBV5-4	16	TRBJ2-2	TGTGCCAGCAGCTTCCGAGCAGGAACCCCTACCGGGGAGCTGTTTTTT	CASSFRAGTPTGELFF
NA	few	TRBV20-1	12	TRBJ1-1	TGCAGTGCTAGCCCTCCACAAACTAGAGCTTTCTTT	CSASPPQTRAFF
TRBD2	few	TRBV20-1	16	TRBJ2-1	TGCAGTGCCCGGGGACTAGCGGGGGAGTACAGCAATGAGCAGTTCTTC	CSARGLAGEYSNEQFF
TRBD2	NA	TRBV7-9	17	TRBJ2-2	TGTGCCAGCAGCTTAGTAGAGGATAGCGGGGCAACCGGGGAGCTGTTTTTT	CASSLVEDSGATGELFF
TRBD1	NA	TRBV28	15	TRBJ2-7	TGTGCCAGCAGTCGACATGCACAGGGGGCCCACGAGCAGTACTTC	CASSRHAQGAHEQYF
NA	many	TRBV6-1	15	TRBJ1-5	TGTGCCAGCAGTGTCATCAGGGATGGCAATCAGCCCCAGCATTTT	CASSVIRDGNQPQHF
NA	many	TRBV30	14	TRBJ1-6	TGTGCCTGGTTTTCAGGGACGGGGAATTCACCCCTCCACTTT	CAWFSGTGNSPLHF
NA	NA	TRBV28	15	TRBJ1-6	TGTGCCAGCAGTTCGGGACGGTCGTATAATTCACCCCTCCACTTT	CASSSGRSYNSPLHF
NA	many	TRBV7-3	13	TRBJ2-7	TGTGCCAGCAGTCTGGGGCCAGTCGACGAGCAGTACTTC	CASSLGPVDEQYF
NA	NA	TRBV19	15	TRBJ2-3	TGTGCCAGTAGTATATCTCACTCTAGCACAGATACGCAGTATTTT	CASSISHSSTDTQYF
TRBD2	NA	TRBV9	15	TRBJ2-5	TGTGCCAGCACTTCGGGGGGAGACTCCGAAGAGACCCAGTACTTC	CASTSGGDSEETQYF
NA	many	TRBV7-9	13	TRBJ2-2	TGTGCCAGCCAGGGCGGTTCCACCGGGGAGCTGTTTTTT	CASQGGSTGELFF
NA	many	TRBV11-2	13	TRBJ2-7	TGTGCCAGCAGCGGCGGGATGACCTACGAGCAGTACTTC	CASSGGMTYEQYF
NA	many	TRBV20-1	15	TRBJ2-1	TGCAGTGCTAGAAAGGCAGGGCAGGGCTACAATGAGCAGTTCTTC	CSARKAGQGYNEQFF
NA	few	TRBV27	12	TRBJ2-2	TGTGCCAGCAAAGAGGACACCGGGGAGCTGTTTTTT	CASKEDTGELFF
NA	few	TRBV10-3	14	TRBJ1-1	TGTGCCATCAACCGACAGCCGCTAGACACTGAAGCTTTCTTT	CAINRQPLDTEAFF
TRBD1	many	TRBV28	16	TRBJ2-6	TGTGCCACCCTACCGACAGGGCTCTCTGGGGCCAACGTCCTGACTTTC	CATLPTGLSGANVLTF
NA	NA	TRBV19	15	TRBJ2-3	TGTGCCAGTAGTCCTGGTGGGCGAGTAGCAGATACGCAGTATTTT	CASSPGGRVADTQYF
TRBD2	few	TRBV20-1	15	TRBJ2-1	TGCAGTGCTCCCACGACTAGCGGGAGCTACAATGAGCAGTTCTTC	CSAPTTSGSYNEQFF
NA	many	TRBV28	17	TRBJ2-4	TGTGCCAGCAGTTCTGCTGTAGGGACCACTAACAAAAACATTCAGTACTTC	CASSSAVGTTNKNIQYF
NA	few	TRBV6-1	10	TRBJ1-1	TGTGCCAGCAGTGCAACTGAAGCTTTCTTT	CASSATEAFF
NA	many	TRBV3-1	14	TRBJ1-2	TGTGCCAGCAGCCAAGAGCGAGTATACTATGGCTACACCTTC	CASSQERVYYGYTF
NA	NA	TRBV13	12	TRBJ2-6	TGTGCCAGCGCCTCTGGGGCCAACGTCCTGACTTTC	CASASGANVLTF
NA	NA	TRBV19	13	TRBJ1-2	TGTGCCAGTAGTATGGTAGACAACTATGGCTACACCTTC	CASSMVDNYGYTF
TRBD2	NA	TRBV7-3	15	TRBJ2-1	TGTGCCAGCAGCTTATCTGGGACTAACTACAATGAGCAGTTCTTC	CASSLSGTNYNEQFF
TRBD2	many	TRBV5-1	16	TRBJ2-3	TGCGCCAGCAGCTTACGACTAGCGGGGATCACAGATACGCAGTATTTT	CASSLRLAGITDTQYF
TRBD1	NA	TRBV6-2/TRBV6-3	16	TRBJ1-6	TGCGCCACCGAGACAGGGCTAGGCTCCTATAATTCACCCCTCCACTTT	CATETGLGSYNSPLHF
NA	many	TRBV12-3/TRBV12-4	13	TRBJ2-7	TGTGCCAGCAGTTGGGAGGGGGCCTACGAGCAGTACTTC	CASSWEGAYEQYF
NA	few	TRBV7-8	16	TRBJ2-2	TGTGCCAGCAGCTTTGGCCCCATGGAAAACACCGGGGAGCTGTTTTTT	CASSFGPMENTGELFF
NA	many	TRBV6-1	13	TRBJ1-1	TGTGCCAGCAGTGAGGGACCGGGAACTGAAGCTTTCTTT	CASSEGPGTEAFF
NA	NA	TRBV4-1	16	TRBJ1-1	TGCGCCAGCAGCCAGGTTCCAGGACTGCTGAACACTGAAGCTTTCTTT	CASSQVPGLLNTEAFF